Listed here are 3 T cell receptor beta chains from one sample, sequenced in a study of blood T cell repertoires in COVID-19. The assay was immunoSEQ multiplex PCR, and TCRdb's table has in-frame clones only and misses some. Counted here are about 200,000 clones, about nine tenths occurring once; the ten biggest clones make up 2% to 2.5%. What was sequenced was peripheral blood. Receptor source: a woman aged 45-59 years with acute or convalescent COVID-19.

The chain joins TRBV5-8 to TRBJ1-1; no firm D call. Trimming took off 0 bases at V and 10 bases at J, with 13 bases between the two ends. The CDR3 spans 13 residues. Looked up from germline, CDR1 is SGHTS and CDR2 is YDEGEE. The chain's CDR3 is CASSLVSEARAFF. CDR3 bases: TGTGCCAGCAGCTTGGTCAGCGAGGCGAGAGCTTTCTTT.

CDR3 sequence reads: CASSYSADHTDTQYF. CDR3 bases: TGTGCCAGCAGTTACTCAGCGGACCACACAGATACGCAGTATTTT. The chain uses TRBV6-5 and TRBJ2-3; possible D gene TRBD2, 5 bases. The V and J ends lost 0 bases and 2 bases respectively, with 9 bases between them. Germline CDR1 is MNHEY and CDR2 is SVGAGI. There are 15 residues in the CDR3.

This rearrangement joins TRBV10-3 to TRBJ1-5; 9 bases are a match to TRBD1. Per the germline V gene, CDR1 is ENHRY and CDR2 is SYGVKD. The CDR3 spans 15 residues. With 4 bases clipped from V and 3 bases from J, the junction kept 4 bases outside the gene matches. This chain's CDR3 is CAISGQGDVNQPQHF. In nucleotides, the CDR3 is TGTGCCATCAGTGGACAGGGGGATGTCAATCAGCCCCAGCATTTT.